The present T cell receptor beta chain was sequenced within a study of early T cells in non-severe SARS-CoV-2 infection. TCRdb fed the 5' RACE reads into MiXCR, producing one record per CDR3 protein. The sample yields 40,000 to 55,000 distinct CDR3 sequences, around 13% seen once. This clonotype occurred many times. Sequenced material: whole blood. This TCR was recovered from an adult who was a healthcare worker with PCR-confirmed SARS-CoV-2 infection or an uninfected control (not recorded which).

CDR3 amino acids: CATSDLPSMENIQYF. For the CDR3, the DNA is TGTGCCACCAGTGATTTGCCCAGCATGGAAAACATTCAGTACTTC. The chain uses TRBV24-1 and TRBJ2-4; D is unresolved. CDR3 length: 15 amino acids. Trimming cost V 0 bases and J 5 bases, with 10 bases left between them. CDR1 is KGHDR, CDR2 SFDVKD, per germline.